This T cell receptor beta chain derives from a study of blood T cell repertoires in COVID-19. On the study more broadly: Acute-phase and convalescent COVID-19 samples originated in the United States, Italy and Spain. Sample material is recorded as cDNA or gDNA derived from T cells, B-cell-depleted T cells, or PBMCs.

As handled by the study authors: Estimation of nucleated cell counts relied on the amplification of reference gene primers. Libraries were prepared by immunoSEQ multiplex PCR; TCRdb keeps only in-frame clonotypes and omits some of them. V and J calls and clone size come straight from that table; D and trimming were deduced from the DNA. The sample lists some 210,000 clones, more than 75% occurring once. There are 14 residues in the CDR3. Germline assignment: CDR1 SGHTA and CDR2 FQGNSA. V shed 1 base and J shed 5 bases, with 12 bases lying between them. The sequenced sample was peripheral blood. The source of this sequence is a woman aged 40 to 55 with acute or convalescent COVID-19. This chain connects TRBV7-2 to TRBJ2-7; maybe TRBD2 (6 bases). CDR3 residues: CASSLDRGKNEQYF. The CDR3 nucleotides are TGTGCCAGCAGCTTAGATCGGGGGAAAAACGAGCAGTACTTC.